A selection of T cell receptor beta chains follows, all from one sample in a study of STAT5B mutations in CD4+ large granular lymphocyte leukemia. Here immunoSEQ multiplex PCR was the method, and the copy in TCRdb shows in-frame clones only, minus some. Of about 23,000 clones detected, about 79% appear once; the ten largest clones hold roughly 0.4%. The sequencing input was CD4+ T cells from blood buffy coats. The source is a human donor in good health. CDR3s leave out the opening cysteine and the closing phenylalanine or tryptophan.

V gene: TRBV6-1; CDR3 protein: ASSEVGEQGRIYGYT
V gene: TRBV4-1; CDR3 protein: ASSQAIRGGQI
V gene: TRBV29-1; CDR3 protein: SVGGLAGGDEQF
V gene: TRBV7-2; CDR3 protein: ASSWETSATYEQY
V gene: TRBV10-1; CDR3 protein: ASSESSESPLH
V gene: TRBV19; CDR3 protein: ASSRASGVYGYT
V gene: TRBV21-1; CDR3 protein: ASSQLGQAVTEAF
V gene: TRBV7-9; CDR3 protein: ASSFRGGGSEAF
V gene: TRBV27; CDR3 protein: ASSLTWTGSNYGYT
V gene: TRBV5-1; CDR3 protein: ASSHGTGTSGRDEQF
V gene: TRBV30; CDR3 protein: AWRPGSITEAF